The present T cell receptor beta chain was sequenced within a study of chemoradiotherapy in HPV16-positive cancers (dated by TCRdb to the early 2020s). In the study overall: Using functional T-cell assays on cells from a couple of HPV16-positive patients, the researchers defined candidate HPV-specific T-cell clones and common TCR motifs. The candidate HPV-specific TCRs and motifs were subsequently tracked in TCR repertoires obtained from approximately 91 patients with HPV-related cancers. The study asked whether T-cell immunity to the HPV oncoproteins E6 and E7 changes during chemoradiotherapy and whether this immunity affects survival. Results the study describes overall, beyond this receptor: Expansion of candidate HPV-specific clones and E7-related TCR motifs was observed in the tumor microenvironment during treatment, whereas no such expansion was observed for non-HPV-specific T cells. Only a couple of HPV16-positive patients were used to derive the functional definition of HPV-specific T cells, and the survival association was reported for HPV16-positive patients. In HPV16-positive patients, expansion of HPV-responsive T cells during chemoradiotherapy was found to be associated with improved recurrence-free survival.

Concerning this clone: Its antigen has not been determined. No base quality information exists; no much larger clone differs at one position.

Repertoires were sampled repeatedly over the course of chemoradiotherapy, so clonal expansion could be followed in the tumor microenvironment. The receptor library was made with the immunoSEQ multiplex PCR assay. Drawn from immuneACCESS, this table holds only the in-frame rearrangements with V and J called that TCRdb kept. Clones are partly lost; checked studies trace under half to an unresolved V gene and leave the rest unexplained. The table for this sample lists some 21,000 clones; about 89% of them were counted only once. About 2.1% of the sample rests with the top ten. Relative to germline, V is missing 8 bases and J is missing 5 bases, with 8 bases of the junction outside any gene match. Spanning cysteine to phenylalanine, the CDR3 consists of 13 amino acids. Of the read, only the CDR3 DNA is kept; its 39 bases are in frame from base 1. CDR1 and CDR2, per the germline V gene (reference sequence), are SEHNR and FQNEAQ.

The chain is assembled from TRBV7-9 and TRBJ2-5; 7 of the junction bases match TRBD2. The source of this sequence is a human donor with HPV-associated anogenital cancer. The sample consisted of blood, taken from a patient who underwent chemoradiotherapy. The DNA reads TGTGCCAGCCTCCCTAGCGGAAGTGAGACCCAGTACTTC. Translated, it reads CASLPSGSETQYF.